A selection of T cell receptor beta chains follows, all from one sample in a study of blood T cell repertoires in COVID-19. Assay: immunoSEQ multiplex PCR; the TCRdb copy retains only in-frame clones and omits some. The sample yields tens of thousands of clones, just over 85% seen once. The sequenced sample was peripheral blood. The receptor source for this set is a human donor in a cohort sampled during active COVID-19. Each CDR3 is given with its conserved first and last residue. The D gene is left open where the match is weak. Size values are once, few and many counts, or a class for expanded clones, and some rows have none.

J gene: TRBJ1-3
V gene: TRBV7-2
clone size: NA
D gene: TRBD1
CDR3 DNA: TGTGCCAGCAGCTCAAACAGGGGGCCGGGAAACACCATATATTTT
CDR3 protein: CASSSNRGPGNTIYF

J gene: TRBJ2-2
V gene: TRBV4-1
clone size: NA
D gene: NA
CDR3 DNA: TGCGCCAGCAGCCAGTTCCTATCCGGGGAGCTGTTTTTT
CDR3 protein: CASSQFLSGELFF

J gene: TRBJ2-6
V gene: TRBV7-3
clone size: NA
D gene: NA
CDR3 DNA: TGTGCCAGCAGCTTAAATCCCCTTGGCAGGATGGGCTCTGGGGCCAACGTCCTGACTTTC
CDR3 protein: CASSLNPLGRMGSGANVLTF

J gene: TRBJ2-7
V gene: TRBV5-1
clone size: NA
D gene: TRBD1
CDR3 DNA: TGCGCCAGCAGAGGGACAGGGGCGTACGAGCAGTACTTC
CDR3 protein: CASRGTGAYEQYF

J gene: TRBJ1-1
V gene: TRBV7-2
clone size: NA
D gene: NA
CDR3 DNA: TGTGCCAGCAGCTCGGGTCGGGGAGCGGCTTTCTTT
CDR3 protein: CASSSGRGAAFF

J gene: TRBJ2-1
V gene: TRBV7-6
clone size: NA
D gene: NA
CDR3 DNA: TGTGCCAGCAGCTTAGGACCGGGGGGCGTTAATGAGCAGTTCTTC
CDR3 protein: CASSLGPGGVNEQFF

J gene: TRBJ2-1
V gene: TRBV28
clone size: NA
D gene: TRBD2
CDR3 DNA: TGTGCCATCCGCGGGAGTCACAATGAGCAGTTCTTC
CDR3 protein: CAIRGSHNEQFF

J gene: TRBJ2-3
V gene: TRBV2
clone size: NA
D gene: TRBD1
CDR3 DNA: TGTGCCAGCGGGGGACAGGGGACAAGCACAGATACGCAGTATTTT
CDR3 protein: CASGGQGTSTDTQYF

J gene: TRBJ2-5
V gene: TRBV18
clone size: NA
D gene: NA
CDR3 DNA: TGTGCCAGCTCACCACCTACCCGCGGAGAGACCCAGTACTTC
CDR3 protein: CASSPPTRGETQYF

J gene: TRBJ2-3
V gene: TRBV4-3
clone size: NA
D gene: TRBD2
CDR3 DNA: TGCGCCAGCAGCCAAGGGCTAGCGGGGGCTCAAAGCACAGATACGCAGTATTTT
CDR3 protein: CASSQGLAGAQSTDTQYF

J gene: TRBJ1-6
V gene: TRBV5-1
clone size: NA
D gene: TRBD1
CDR3 DNA: TGCGCCAGCAGCCGGCGGACAGGCGGGAATTCACCCCTCCACTTT
CDR3 protein: CASSRRTGGNSPLHF

J gene: TRBJ2-7
V gene: TRBV5-1
clone size: NA
D gene: TRBD1
CDR3 DNA: TGCGCCAGCAGCTTGGGTTCGACAGGGAGCTCCTACGAGCAGTACTTC
CDR3 protein: CASSLGSTGSSYEQYF

J gene: TRBJ2-3
V gene: TRBV7-2
clone size: NA
D gene: TRBD2
CDR3 DNA: TGTGCCAGCAGCATTAGCGGGGTATCACAGATTGGGTATTTT
CDR3 protein: CASSISGVSQIGYF

J gene: TRBJ2-1
V gene: TRBV11-2
clone size: few
D gene: TRBD2
CDR3 DNA: TGTGCCAGCAGCCCTCTAGCGGGGGTCGGTAATGAGCAGTTCTTC
CDR3 protein: CASSPLAGVGNEQFF

J gene: TRBJ2-5
V gene: TRBV2
clone size: NA
D gene: NA
CDR3 DNA: TGTGCCAGCAGTGAAGTCCAGGGTATTGGAGAGACCCAGTACTTC
CDR3 protein: CASSEVQGIGETQYF

J gene: TRBJ1-4
V gene: TRBV29-1
clone size: few
D gene: TRBD1
CDR3 DNA: TGCAGCGCGACAGGGGATAATGAAAAACTGTTTTTT
CDR3 protein: CSATGDNEKLFF

J gene: TRBJ1-1
V gene: TRBV29-1
clone size: NA
D gene: TRBD1
CDR3 DNA: TGCAGCGGGACACAGGGGACCCGTAGTAACACTGAAGCTTTCTTT
CDR3 protein: CSGTQGTRSNTEAFF

J gene: TRBJ2-1
V gene: TRBV6-5
clone size: NA
D gene: TRBD1
CDR3 DNA: TGTGCCAGTAAACCGGACAGGGGGCTTGTGGATGAGCAGTTCTTC
CDR3 protein: CASKPDRGLVDEQFF

J gene: TRBJ2-7
V gene: TRBV9
clone size: NA
D gene: TRBD2
CDR3 DNA: TGTGCCAGCAGCGTAGGGACTAGCGGGAGCTACGAGCAGTACTTC
CDR3 protein: CASSVGTSGSYEQYF

J gene: TRBJ2-3
V gene: TRBV7-2
clone size: NA
D gene: NA
CDR3 DNA: TGTGCCAGCAGCTTAGCGAGGGGGAGGGCAGATACGCAGTATTTT
CDR3 protein: CASSLARGRADTQYF

J gene: TRBJ2-2
V gene: TRBV14
clone size: NA
D gene: NA
CDR3 DNA: TGTGCCAGCAGCCTACAATCAGGGCTCAACACCGGGGAGCTGTTTTTT
CDR3 protein: CASSLQSGLNTGELFF

J gene: TRBJ2-2
V gene: TRBV6-5
clone size: NA
D gene: TRBD2
CDR3 DNA: TGTGCCAGCAGTCGGGCGGGAGCGAACACCGGGGAGCTGTTTTTT
CDR3 protein: CASSRAGANTGELFF

J gene: TRBJ1-1
V gene: TRBV13
clone size: NA
D gene: TRBD1
CDR3 DNA: TGTGCCAGCAGCATCCCCGGGACAGGGGCAACTGAAGCTTTCTTT
CDR3 protein: CASSIPGTGATEAFF

J gene: TRBJ2-7
V gene: TRBV6-2/TRBV6-3
clone size: NA
D gene: NA
CDR3 DNA: TGTGCCAGCAGTTCCCCAGGGTACCGCTACGAGCAGTACTTC
CDR3 protein: CASSSPGYRYEQYF

J gene: TRBJ2-3
V gene: TRBV14
clone size: few
D gene: TRBD1
CDR3 DNA: TGTGCCAGCAGCCTACAGGGGGTCAGCACAGATACGCAGTATTTT
CDR3 protein: CASSLQGVSTDTQYF

J gene: TRBJ1-4
V gene: TRBV6-4
clone size: NA
D gene: NA
CDR3 DNA: TGTGCCAGCAGTGACTCGATGAGTCTAGGTGAAAAACTGTTTTTT
CDR3 protein: CASSDSMSLGEKLFF

J gene: TRBJ2-1
V gene: TRBV11-2
clone size: NA
D gene: NA
CDR3 DNA: TGTGCCAGCAATCGAGGGGGCGCGGGATACAATGAGCAGTTCTTC
CDR3 protein: CASNRGGAGYNEQFF